This T cell receptor (beta chain) is drawn from a study of blood T cell repertoires in COVID-19 (dated by TCRdb to 2018 to 2021). Looking at the study overall: Collaborator samples came from the United States, Italy and Spain and covered acute and convalescent phases of COVID-19. The material from the prospective study consisted of cDNA or gDNA derived from T cells, B-cell-depleted T cells, or PBMCs. Deeply sampled blood TCRbeta repertoires from subjects exposed to, actively infected with, or recovered from COVID-19 were included in the dataset. The repertoires were released in a freely available public database meant as a resource for research on the immune response to SARS-CoV-2. The samples were drawn from the first 160 participants of the ongoing ImmuneRACE study and from about 1,200 subjects provided by 6 global collaborators. The sample metadata nearly always contained a de-identified subject ID, COVID-19 status, age in years and sex. Where available, HLA class I and class II types were obtained from metadata supplied by the sample provider rather than from assay-based typing.

Each collaborating institution followed its own protocols to collect whole blood in K2EDTA tubes. Collaborator samples were shipped for TCRbeta analysis as frozen whole blood, isolated PBMCs, or DNA extracted from either sample type. Concerning this clone itself: It has no known antigen specificity. Qualities for individual bases were not recorded, and no much larger clone is one base off.

The immunoSEQ Assay, a bias-controlled multiplex PCR, was used to amplify TCRbeta CDR3 regions from genomic DNA. For the original study's pipeline: The number of nucleated cells in each sample was estimated from the amplification of reference gene primers within the assay. To quantify the absolute abundance of each unique TCRbeta CDR3 rearrangement, sequence reads were collapsed and filtered. For each sample, productive Simpson clonality was calculated by taking the square root of Simpson's diversity index across productive rearrangements. In its TCRdb copy, this immuneACCESS table keeps in-frame sequences only and misses some clones. Where compared with another copy, unresolved V genes explain less than half of these, and the others have no known cause. V, J and clone size are taken as reported in that table, and D and trimming were inferred from the DNA itself. The sample table shows approximately 360,000 clones, and 90% are seen once. In total, the top ten clones hold approximately 6.2% of the sample.

Reading from cysteine to phenylalanine, the CDR3 counts 16 amino acids. Only CDR3 DNA remains: 48 bases, in frame from the first base. Here V drops 4 bases and J drops 4 bases, and the junction holds 8 bases not matched to any gene. What the study reported, not specific to this receptor: The quantity of clinical and demographic metadata differed by source and by participant and was supplied without curation.

The rearrangement combines TRBV5-3 with TRBJ2-1; the junction holds 10 bases that match TRBD2. TRBV5-3 is an ORF, and what it does is uncertain. The TCR was taken from a man younger than 30 with active or convalescent COVID-19. The sample was peripheral blood. The CDR3: CARSRSGRPLYNEQFF. The nucleotide sequence is given as TGTGCCAGAAGCCGTAGCGGGAGGCCCTTATACAATGAGCAGTTCTTC.